This TCR beta chain was captured in a study of cytomegalovirus exposure and HLA in healthy donors. For the study at large: The use of the same platform for the 110 or so validation repertoires and the approximately 690 first-cohort repertoires was reported by a later analysis. Broader study findings: The study flagged around 150 TCR beta chains as cytomegalovirus-associated. The tendency of first-cohort TCR clusters to co-occur in the 110 or so validation repertoires emerged from a later analysis. Most TCRs appeared rarely, but some public TCRs recurred in many donors.

Of note for this clone: The antigen remains undetermined.

This table comes from immunoSEQ multiplex PCR, and its TCRdb copy is limited to in-frame clones, with some not included. Counted here are 180,000 or so clones, around nine tenths occurring once; the ten biggest clones make up approximately 7.7%. The V end was cut by 3 bases, the J end by 0 bases, with 11 bases between. Germline V gene lookup returns CDR1 SGHVS and CDR2 FQNEAQ. This CDR3 region has 15 residues. The origin of this receptor is a man aged 25 to 45 in good health and CMV-seropositive. The chain uses TRBV7-8 and TRBJ1-2, with no clear D. The material sequenced was PBMCs. CDR3 protein: CASSFRRTTNYGYTF. CDR3 DNA sequence: TGTGCCAGCAGCTTTAGGAGAACAACTAACTATGGCTACACCTTC.